This passage covers 21 T cell receptor beta chains from one sample sequenced in a study of blood T cell repertoires in COVID-19. Produced via immunoSEQ multiplex PCR; TCRdb's table is partial and in-frame only. Found here are roughly 500,000 clones, over 75% of them singletons; the top ten hold about 2%. Sample: PBMCs or T cells enriched from blood (not recorded which). The receptor set was obtained from a woman between 40 and 50 years old who had recovered from COVID-19.

This chain connects TRBV10-1 to TRBJ2-2; 11 bases line up with TRBD1. V lost 3 bases to trimming and J lost 5 bases; unmatched junction nucleotides: 8. This CDR3 is built from 17 residues. The germline V gene encodes CDR1 WNHNN and CDR2 SYGVQD (reference sequence). CDR3 sequence: CASSDVGTGGNTGELFF. CDR3 nucleotides: TGCGCCAGCAGTGATGTCGGGACAGGGGGGAATACCGGGGAGCTGTTTTTT.

This chain links TRBV6-2 or TRBV6-3 with TRBJ2-3; D gene uncertain. CDR1 is MNHEY and CDR2 is SVGEGT in the germline V gene. The CDR3 covers 14 residues. The germline V and J ends were trimmed by 2 bases and 0 bases, with 6 bases remaining between them. The CDR3 here is CASSYAGSTDTQYF. The CDR3, as DNA: TGTGCCAGCAGTTACGCCGGGAGCACAGATACGCAGTATTTT.

The V gene is TRBV4-2, the J gene TRBJ2-1; D is ambiguous. Per germline, CDR1 LGHNA and CDR2 YNFKEQ. The CDR3 spans 17 residues. Trimming shortened V by 0 bases and J by 0 bases, and 12 bases separated the two germline ends. CDR3 amino acids: CASSQEIPPSSYNEQFF. The CDR3 bases are TGTGCCAGCAGCCAAGAAATCCCACCTAGCTCCTACAATGAGCAGTTCTTC.

V usage is TRBV30 and J usage is TRBJ1-5, with TRBD1 identical over 7 bases. This CDR3 has 12 amino acids. Germline CDR1 reads GTSNPN; CDR2 reads SVGIG (reference sequence). The J segment lost 8 bases and the V segment lost 2 bases, leaving 3 bases of the junction unmatched. CDR3 nucleotide sequence: TGTGCCTGGAGTAGACAGGGTAAGCCCCAGCATTTT. It specifies CAWSRQGKPQHF. The entire variable domain, with the rest obtained from reference TRBV30 and TRBJ1-5, is as follows: SQTIHQWPATLVQPVGSPLSLECTVEGTSNPNLYWYRQAAGRGLQLLFYSVGIGQISSEVPQNLSASRPQDRQFILSSKKLLLSDSGFYLCAWSRQGKPQHFGDGTRLSIL.

The rearrangement joins TRBV14 to TRBJ2-1; 9 bases fit TRBD2. The CDR3 is 16 residues long. Germline V lookup: CDR1 SGHDN, CDR2 FVKESK. V shed 4 bases and J 5 bases; nucleotides not matched to a gene: 9. The CDR3 bases are TGTGCCAGCAGCCCAACCCTAGCGGGGATAGACAATGAGCAGTTCTTC. This sequence encodes CASSPTLAGIDNEQFF.

The V and J genes are TRBV9 and TRBJ2-2; D possibly corresponds to TRBD2 (6 bases). Germline V lookup: CDR1 SGDLS, CDR2 YYNGEE. The CDR3 has 15 residues. V dropped 3 bases and J dropped 3 bases, with 12 bases sitting between them. Written as DNA, the CDR3 is TGTGCCAGCAGCGCACCCCGGGACTACACCGGGGAGCTGTTTTTT. Translation: CASSAPRDYTGELFF.

The chain links TRBV6-5 to TRBJ2-7, with D perhaps TRBD2 (6 bases). V was cut by 9 bases and J by 3 bases, with 21 bases left in between. The CDR3 covers 15 residues. The germline CDR1 and CDR2 sequences are MNHEY and SVGAGI. The CDR3 reads CARLTPGGVFYEQYF. As DNA, the CDR3 is TGTGCCAGGCTCACCCCGGGCGGGGTGTTCTACGAGCAGTACTTC.

Comment on this clone: Other DNA sequences of this sample code for an identical CDR3. This chain uses TRBV7-2 with TRBJ2-1; possible D gene TRBD2, 7 bases. The germline V gene encodes CDR1 SGHTA and CDR2 FQGNSA. This CDR3 has 15 amino acids. Trimming removed 5 bases at V and 5 bases at J, with 16 bases between. The CDR3 spells CASSLGGGPHNEQFF. For the CDR3, the DNA is TGTGCCAGCAGCCTCGGCGGGGGCCCCCACAATGAGCAGTTCTTC.

This chain connects TRBV30 to TRBJ2-3, with 13 bases fitting TRBD2. The V and J ends lost 3 bases and 6 bases, in that order; junction bases with no gene match: 12. CDR1 and CDR2 (germline): GTSNPN, SVGIG (reference sequence). The CDR3 spans 17 residues. CDR3 protein: CAWRRGWTSGSEDTQYF. The CDR3 DNA sequence: TGTGCCTGGAGAAGGGGTTGGACTAGCGGGAGTGAGGATACGCAGTATTTT. Supplemented by reference TRBV30 and TRBJ2-3, the full variable domain reads SQTIHQWPATLVQPVGSPLSLECTVEGTSNPNLYWYRQAAGRGLQLLFYSVGIGQISSEVPQNLSASRPQDRQFILSSKKLLLSDSGFYLCAWRRGWTSGSEDTQYFGPGTRLTVL.

This chain links TRBV7-2 with TRBJ1-3; D perhaps matches TRBD1 (5 bases). From germline, CDR1 is SGHTA and CDR2 FQGNSA. The V and J ends lost 1 base and 4 bases respectively, with 5 bases between them. This CDR3 spans 13 amino acids. The CDR3 sequence is CASSLGTGNTIYF. The CDR3 nucleotides are TGTGCCAGCAGCTTAGGGACAGGAAACACCATATATTTT.

J is TRBJ1-1 and V is TRBV11-2, with 10 bases fitting TRBD1. Looked up from germline, CDR1 is SGHAT and CDR2 is FQNNGV. This CDR3 is built from 13 residues. J gave up 6 bases and V 4 bases, and 2 bases lay outside the gene matches. The CDR3 DNA follows: TGTGCCAGCAGCTACGGACAGGGGGCTGAAGCTTTCTTT. Translation: CASSYGQGAEAFF.

This clone has only a few counts. The chain joins TRBV11-2 to TRBJ2-1, with 7 bases lining up with TRBD2. The V segment lost 1 base and the J segment 7 bases; nucleotides outside the gene matches: 1. This CDR3 spans 13 amino acids. Germline values: CDR1 SGHAT, CDR2 FQNNGV. The CDR3 sequence is CASSLGRENEQFF. CDR3 in DNA: TGTGCCAGCAGCTTAGGGCGGGAGAATGAGCAGTTCTTC. The full variable domain, in which reference TRBV11-2 and TRBJ2-1 provide the parts outside the CDR3, is EAGVAQSPRYKIIEKRQSVAFWCNPISGHATLYWYQQILGQGPKLLIQFQNNGVVDDSQLPKDRFSAERLKGVDSTLKIQPAKLEDSAVYLCASSLGRENEQFFGPGTRLTVL.

The chain is built from TRBV7-9 and TRBJ1-5; tentatively, D is TRBD1 (6 bases). CDR1 is SEHNR and CDR2 is FQNEAQ in the germline V gene (reference sequence). V was cut by 5 bases and J by 2 bases, with 13 bases left in between. The CDR3 runs to 15 residues. DNA of the CDR3: TGTGCCAGCAGCCCACAGGGAGGGCGCAATCAGCCCCAGCATTTT. Translation gives CASSPQGGRNQPQHF.

This chain links TRBV25-1 with TRBJ2-3; 10 bases align to TRBD2. Germline CDR1 and CDR2: MGHDK and SYGVNS. This CDR3 spans 15 amino acids. Unmatched junction bases numbered 5, after V lost 5 bases and J lost 3 bases. The CDR3, as DNA: TGTGCCAGCAGTCCTCTAGCGGGAGTTACAGATACGCAGTATTTT. Encoded protein: CASSPLAGVTDTQYF.

About this clone: One base away lies a much larger clone, so this may be a sequencing read error. This chain uses TRBV5-1 with TRBJ1-5; weak D call: TRBD1 (5 bases). The CDR3 has 13 amino acids. V gave up 1 base and J gave up 4 bases, with 6 bases separating them. The germline gives CDR1 SGHRS, CDR2 YFSETQ. The CDR3 sequence is CASSLSGNQPQHF. As DNA, the CDR3 is TGCGCCAGCAGCTTGTCAGGGAATCAGCCCCAGCATTTT.

The chain has TRBV18 and TRBJ1-1, with D tentatively TRBD1 (6 bases). Trimming stripped 6 bases from V and 2 bases from J, with 22 bases between. The CDR3 is made up of 17 amino acids. Looked up from germline, CDR1 is KGHSH and CDR2 is LQKENI. The DNA for the CDR3 is TGTGCCAGCTCCAACCAGGCGCGGACAGCACCCAACACTGAAGCTTTCTTT. Encoded protein: CASSNQARTAPNTEAFF.

The chain employs TRBV6-2 or TRBV6-3 and TRBJ1-2; perhaps TRBD1 as D (6 bases). Per germline, CDR1 MNHEY and CDR2 SVGEGT. The CDR3 has 14 residues. V lost 6 bases and J lost 2, with 13 bases in between. The CDR3 region has the DNA TGTGCCAGCAGCCGTTTGGGGGCCAACTATGGCTACACCTTC. This translates into CASSRLGANYGYTF.

The V and J genes are TRBV29-1 and TRBJ1-1; D not resolved. The V and J ends lost 7 bases and 1 base respectively, with 10 bases between them. Per the germline V gene, CDR1 is SQVTM and CDR2 is ANQGSEA. This CDR3 has 12 amino acids. CDR3 residues: CSGRHTNTEAFF. In nucleotides, the CDR3 is TGCAGCGGAAGACACACGAACACTGAAGCTTTCTTT.

The chain is built from TRBV19 and TRBJ1-1; unclear D gene. Germline V gene lookup returns CDR1 LNHDA and CDR2 SQIVND (reference sequence). Trimming shortened V by 7 bases and J by 1 base, and 10 bases separated the two germline ends. The CDR3 has 13 amino acids. CDR3 loop: CASNLRKNTEAFF. The CDR3 DNA reads TGTGCCAGTAATCTCAGGAAGAACACTGAAGCTTTCTTT.

The J gene is TRBJ2-5, the V gene TRBV18; 8 bases align to TRBD2. The germline V gene has CDR1 KGHSH and CDR2 LQKENI. This CDR3 is built from 16 residues. The V segment lost 6 bases and the J segment 1 base; nucleotides outside the gene matches: 10. This chain's CDR3 is CASSSGTSSAQETQYF. CDR3 nucleotides: TGTGCCAGCTCGTCCGGGACTAGTTCCGCCCAAGAGACCCAGTACTTC.

This clone was picked up a small number of times. The chain couples TRBV29-1 to TRBJ2-5, with D perhaps TRBD2 (6 bases). The CDR3 is made up of 13 amino acids. The germline gives CDR1 SQVTM, CDR2 ANQGSEA. The V and J ends lost 4 bases and 8 bases respectively, with 17 bases between them. CDR3 sequence reads: CSVGGLASPTQYF. The CDR3 nucleotides read TGCAGCGTTGGCGGGCTAGCGAGCCCTACCCAGTACTTC.